This entry describes one T cell receptor beta chain. Trimming took 2 bases from V and 6 from J, leaving 14 bases between them. CDR3 length: 15 amino acids. In germline, CDR1 is SGHRS, CDR2 YFSETQ. This sample was taken from a study of blood T cell repertoires in COVID-19. Study-wide background: From the United States, Italy and Spain came samples of acute and convalescent COVID-19. PBMCs, B-cell-depleted T cells, or T cells provided the cDNA or gDNA that made up the material.

Original analysis: Researchers report that nucleated cell counts were estimated from reference gene primer amplification. Profiling relied on immunoSEQ multiplex PCR, and the TCRdb table lists in-frame clones only, not all of them. Clonal size and the V and J genes are those of that table, whereas D and trimming came from the DNA. The sample contains approximately 250,000 clones, 85% to 90% of which appear only once. The study recruited people aged 18 to 89 years across some 23 US areas. Sequencing was performed on PBMCs or T cells enriched from blood (not recorded which). This receptor was identified in a woman aged 60 to 75 in a cohort exposed to, infected with or recovered from COVID-19 (not recorded which). The chain links TRBV5-1 to TRBJ1-4, with D tentatively TRBD1 (6 bases). The CDR3 loop reads CASSFSGAVDEKLFF. The CDR3 DNA is TGCGCCAGCAGCTTCTCAGGGGCGGTGGATGAAAAACTGTTTTTT.